This is a list of T cell receptor beta chains from one sample in a study of identical twins. TCRdb recomputed calls from the 5' RACE reads with MiXCR, one row per CDR3 protein. The sample includes around 490,000 distinct CDR3 sequences, more than 13% of them seen just once. The same data also contributed to another study, on yellow fever vaccine responses in identical twins.

What was sequenced was CD4+ T cells sorted from blood. The receptor set was obtained from a woman aged 18-30 years in good health. Both conserved end residues are part of each CDR3. The D gene is left open where the match is weak. Clone size appears in some rows only: once, few, many, or a class for an expanded clone.

v_call: TRBV6-2/TRBV6-3; j_call: TRBJ1-1; clone_size: many; d_call: -; cdr3_nt: TGTGCCAGCAGTTACCCACTTTTGGGGAGGTACACTGAAGCTTTCTTT; cdr3_aa: CASSYPLLGRYTEAFF
v_call: TRBV24-1; j_call: TRBJ2-7; clone_size: few; d_call: TRBD1; cdr3_nt: TGTGCCACCAGTGCGGGACAGGAGAGCTCCTACGAGCAGTACTTC; cdr3_aa: CATSAGQESSYEQYF
v_call: TRBV10-3; j_call: TRBJ2-7; clone_size: -; d_call: -; cdr3_nt: TGTGCCATCAACGTGGGAAGCTCCTACGAGCAGTACTTC; cdr3_aa: CAINVGSSYEQYF
v_call: TRBV6-1; j_call: TRBJ2-3; clone_size: -; d_call: -; cdr3_nt: TGTGCCAGCAGTGAAGGGCCAGATACGCAGTATTTT; cdr3_aa: CASSEGPDTQYF
v_call: TRBV11-3; j_call: TRBJ2-2; clone_size: few; d_call: -; cdr3_nt: TGTGCCAGCAGCTTAGCTCTCGCGCTTTCCACGAACACCGGGGAGCTGTTTTTT; cdr3_aa: CASSLALALSTNTGELFF
v_call: TRBV5-1; j_call: TRBJ2-1; clone_size: -; d_call: -; cdr3_nt: TGCGCCAGCAGGAAGGGGTCCTACAATGAGCAGTTCTTC; cdr3_aa: CASRKGSYNEQFF
v_call: TRBV9; j_call: TRBJ2-1; clone_size: few; d_call: TRBD2; cdr3_nt: TGTGCCAGCAGCGTAGCCGGGGGGACTAGACCCCCTCTCAATGAGCAGTTCTTC; cdr3_aa: CASSVAGGTRPPLNEQFF
v_call: TRBV12-3/TRBV12-4; j_call: TRBJ2-2; clone_size: few; d_call: -; cdr3_nt: TGTGCCAGCAGTAATGCAGGGGACGGGGAGCTGTTTTTT; cdr3_aa: CASSNAGDGELFF
v_call: TRBV5-1; j_call: TRBJ2-3; clone_size: -; d_call: -; cdr3_nt: TGCGCCAGCAGCTTGGCCCCTCGAGGACTCAGCACAGATACGCAGTATTTT; cdr3_aa: CASSLAPRGLSTDTQYF
v_call: TRBV6-2/TRBV6-3; j_call: TRBJ2-1; clone_size: many; d_call: TRBD2; cdr3_nt: TGTGCCAGCAGCCCAGAAGGGGGGACTAGCGGGCTTTCCTACAATGAGCAGTTCTTC; cdr3_aa: CASSPEGGTSGLSYNEQFF
v_call: TRBV6-1; j_call: TRBJ1-5; clone_size: -; d_call: TRBD1; cdr3_nt: TGTGCCAGCAGTCCGGGACAGGGGGCTGGAAGCAATCAGCCCCAGCATTTT; cdr3_aa: CASSPGQGAGSNQPQHF
v_call: TRBV5-1; j_call: TRBJ2-5; clone_size: few; d_call: TRBD1; cdr3_nt: TGCGCCAGCAGCGCCGGGACAGGTGTTAAGACCCAGTACTTC; cdr3_aa: CASSAGTGVKTQYF
v_call: TRBV20-1; j_call: TRBJ1-1; clone_size: -; d_call: -; cdr3_nt: TGCAGTGCTAGAGTCCCGGGGGCGACTTTCTTT; cdr3_aa: CSARVPGATFF
v_call: TRBV6-1; j_call: TRBJ1-5; clone_size: -; d_call: TRBD1; cdr3_nt: TGTGCCAGCAGACCGGGACAGATCAATCAGCCCCAGCATTTT; cdr3_aa: CASRPGQINQPQHF
v_call: TRBV7-2; j_call: TRBJ2-1; clone_size: few; d_call: TRBD2; cdr3_nt: TGTGCCAGCAGCCCCGCTCTCGGCGGGAGGGCCGAGAATGAGCAGTTCTTC; cdr3_aa: CASSPALGGRAENEQFF
v_call: TRBV19; j_call: TRBJ1-5; clone_size: -; d_call: -; cdr3_nt: TGTGCCAGTAGTATAGGGGGCAGTCATCAGCCCCAGCATTTT; cdr3_aa: CASSIGGSHQPQHF
v_call: TRBV18; j_call: TRBJ2-2; clone_size: -; d_call: -; cdr3_nt: TGTGCCAGCTCTGCGGGATTGGACGGGGAGCTGTTTTTT; cdr3_aa: CASSAGLDGELFF
v_call: TRBV11-2; j_call: TRBJ2-7; clone_size: few; d_call: -; cdr3_nt: TGTGCCAGCAGCTCGGGGGCAGGAGGCTACGAGCAGTACTTC; cdr3_aa: CASSSGAGGYEQYF
v_call: TRBV6-6; j_call: TRBJ1-6; clone_size: few; d_call: -; cdr3_nt: TGTGCATCCCTGGAACTACGCAATTCACCCCTCCACTTT; cdr3_aa: CASLELRNSPLHF
v_call: TRBV10-1; j_call: TRBJ2-2; clone_size: few; d_call: TRBD2; cdr3_nt: TGCGCCACCGCTAGCGGTAACACCGGGGAGCTGTTTTTT; cdr3_aa: CATASGNTGELFF
v_call: TRBV4-2; j_call: TRBJ2-7; clone_size: few; d_call: TRBD2; cdr3_nt: TGTGCCAGCAGCCATCTTAGCGGGGGGTCCTCCTACGAGCAGTACTTC; cdr3_aa: CASSHLSGGSSYEQYF
v_call: TRBV5-1; j_call: TRBJ2-1; clone_size: few; d_call: -; cdr3_nt: TGCGCCAGCCGCGAAAACAATGAGCAGTTCTTC; cdr3_aa: CASRENNEQFF
v_call: TRBV14; j_call: TRBJ2-7; clone_size: few; d_call: TRBD2; cdr3_nt: TGTGCCAGCGGGACTAGCGGCCGATACGAGCAGTACTTC; cdr3_aa: CASGTSGRYEQYF
v_call: TRBV6-2/TRBV6-3; j_call: TRBJ2-7; clone_size: -; d_call: -; cdr3_nt: TGTGCCAGCAGTACCCAAGGGAAACCTAAGGGGGCCTACGAGCAGTACTTC; cdr3_aa: CASSTQGKPKGAYEQYF
v_call: TRBV12-3/TRBV12-4; j_call: TRBJ2-7; clone_size: -; d_call: -; cdr3_nt: TGTGCCAGCAGTTTATTTGGTGGAAGTGCCACCAAAACCTACGAGCAGTACTTC; cdr3_aa: CASSLFGGSATKTYEQYF
v_call: TRBV29-1; j_call: TRBJ2-3; clone_size: few; d_call: -; cdr3_nt: TGCAGCGTTGAAGGTCTCACGACGGGATCCACAGATACGCAGTATTTT; cdr3_aa: CSVEGLTTGSTDTQYF
v_call: TRBV2; j_call: TRBJ2-5; clone_size: -; d_call: TRBD2; cdr3_nt: TGTGCCAGCAATCTTGGACTAGCGGGGGGGCAAGAGACCCAGTACTTC; cdr3_aa: CASNLGLAGGQETQYF
v_call: TRBV7-2; j_call: TRBJ2-1; clone_size: many; d_call: TRBD2; cdr3_nt: TGTGCCAGCAGCCGTAACCCCGGGGGGGAGTATGAGCAGTTCTTC; cdr3_aa: CASSRNPGGEYEQFF
v_call: TRBV18; j_call: TRBJ2-3; clone_size: few; d_call: -; cdr3_nt: TGTGCCAGCTCACCATCCCAGGCTAGCACAGATACGCAGTATTTT; cdr3_aa: CASSPSQASTDTQYF